The rows below give T cell receptor beta chains drawn from one sample of a study of blood T cell repertoires in COVID-19. Repertoires were generated with immunoSEQ multiplex PCR, while TCRdb's copy carries only in-frame clones and drops some. There are under 400,000 clones in the sample; approximately 88% occur only once, and 1.5% to 2% lies in the top ten. Material for sequencing was peripheral blood. The receptors stem from a woman aged 30 to 39 with COVID-19, enrolled during active disease. CDR3s include the opening cysteine and the closing phenylalanine or tryptophan. The D gene is left open where the match is weak. The listing skips clone size in some rows; elsewhere it reads once, few, many or a size class.

TGTGCCAGCAGTGGAATCCAGGGCTACGAGCAGTACTTC,CASSGIQGYEQYF,once,TRBV11-3,NA,TRBJ2-7
TGTGCCAGCAGTTCCCACGGACAGGGGGGTGAAAAACTGTTTTTT,CASSSHGQGGEKLFF,NA,TRBV28,TRBD1,TRBJ1-4
TGTGCCAGTAATTCCCGGGACAGTTTAAATCAGCCCCAGCATTTT,CASNSRDSLNQPQHF,NA,TRBV6-5,TRBD1,TRBJ1-5
TGTGCCAGCAGCTCCCCCCCGGCTAGCTTCAATGAGCAGTTCTTC,CASSSPPASFNEQFF,once,TRBV7-9,NA,TRBJ2-1
TGTGCCAGCAGCGTAGGAGACAGCCTAGAAAAACTGTTTTTT,CASSVGDSLEKLFF,once,TRBV9,NA,TRBJ1-4
TGTGCCAGCAGGCATGACAGATACGAGCAGTACTTC,CASRHDRYEQYF,NA,TRBV12-3/TRBV12-4,NA,TRBJ2-7
TGTGCCAGCAGCTTCGGGACAGGGGCCGGAAACACCATATATTTT,CASSFGTGAGNTIYF,NA,TRBV9,TRBD1,TRBJ1-3
TGTGCCAGCAGCCGGGGGGGACGGCTGGAAAAACTGTTTTTT,CASSRGGRLEKLFF,NA,TRBV14,NA,TRBJ1-4
TGCGCCAGCAGCTTGGCCACACAGGGGTACTATGGCTACACCTTC,CASSLATQGYYGYTF,NA,TRBV5-1,TRBD1,TRBJ1-2
TGCGCCAGCAGCTCCGGGACAGGGGGAATAGGCGGCACTGAAGCTTTCTTT,CASSSGTGGIGGTEAFF,NA,TRBV5-1,TRBD1,TRBJ1-1
TGTGCCAGCAGCCAATGGGAGTACACTGAAGCTTTCTTT,CASSQWEYTEAFF,NA,TRBV14,NA,TRBJ1-1
TGTGCCAGCAGCTTGACTCATAGTGGACAAGAGACCCAGTACTTC,CASSLTHSGQETQYF,few,TRBV7-2,NA,TRBJ2-5
TGTGCCATCAGTGAACGCTCCCCGGGTGAGCCCCAGCATTTT,CAISERSPGEPQHF,NA,TRBV10-3,NA,TRBJ1-5
TGCGCCAGCAGCAGGACAGGGGCGAGGACTGAAGCTTTCTTT,CASSRTGARTEAFF,NA,TRBV5-1,TRBD1,TRBJ1-1
TGCAGTGCTAGTCGGCGGGGGGGCCTTGAGCAGTTCTTC,CSASRRGGLEQFF,NA,TRBV20-1,TRBD2,TRBJ2-1
TGTGCCAGCAGCTCCCAGGGGTACACTGAAGCTTTCTTT,CASSSQGYTEAFF,NA,TRBV7-6,NA,TRBJ1-1
TGTGCCAGCCCCGAAGAGACCCAGTACTTC,CASPEETQYF,NA,TRBV27,NA,TRBJ2-5
TGTGCCAGCGGGTTCCAACGACAGGGGGCAGGAGATACGCAGTATTTT,CASGFQRQGAGDTQYF,NA,TRBV2,TRBD1,TRBJ2-3
TGTGCCAGCAGCTCGACCGCAGGGGGCAATTCACCCCTCCACTTT,CASSSTAGGNSPLHF,NA,TRBV11-3,TRBD1,TRBJ1-6
TGTGCCAGCAGCGCGTGGGCAGGGGGCAAGGCACCCCTCCACTTT,CASSAWAGGKAPLHF,NA,TRBV14,TRBD1,TRBJ1-6
TGTGCCACCGGGACGGGAGGTACAGATACGCAGTATTTT,CATGTGGTDTQYF,NA,TRBV24-1,TRBD2,TRBJ2-3
TGTGCCAGCAGTTACCCCGGGACAGGGACGGCCGGGGAGCTGTTTTTT,CASSYPGTGTAGELFF,NA,TRBV6-5,TRBD1,TRBJ2-2
TGTGCCAGTAGTATCGTCAGTGAGCAGTTCTTC,CASSIVSEQFF,NA,TRBV19,NA,TRBJ2-1
TGTGCCAGCAGCGAGAATTATAGCAATCAGCCCCAGCATTTT,CASSENYSNQPQHF,NA,TRBV2,NA,TRBJ1-5
TGTGCCAGCAGTTACGGAGGCAATCAGCCCCAGCATTTT,CASSYGGNQPQHF,NA,TRBV6-5,NA,TRBJ1-5
TGTGCCAGACGGGGGGTCAAGTCGGCCCGGGACAGGGCGGCCTATGGCTACACCTTC,CARRGVKSARDRAAYGYTF,NA,TRBV2,TRBD1,TRBJ1-2
TGTGCCAGCAGTCCAGACAGGGGCTATGGCTACACCTTC,CASSPDRGYGYTF,NA,TRBV27,TRBD1,TRBJ1-2
TGTGCCAGCAGTCTAAATAGCGGGCCCGGGGAGCTGTTTTTT,CASSLNSGPGELFF,NA,TRBV9,TRBD2,TRBJ2-2
TGTGCCAGCAGCTTCTCTACGGGGATAACAGATACGCAGTATTTT,CASSFSTGITDTQYF,NA,TRBV11-1,NA,TRBJ2-3
TGTGCCAGTAGTATTGGTCAGATCCCCTCCTACGAGCAGTACTTC,CASSIGQIPSYEQYF,once,TRBV19,NA,TRBJ2-7
TGCAGCGCCTCGGACAGATTCAACACCGGGGAGCTGTTTTTT,CSASDRFNTGELFF,NA,TRBV29-1,NA,TRBJ2-2
TGTGCCAGCAGCGAAACAGGGATCTATGGCTACACCTTC,CASSETGIYGYTF,NA,TRBV9,NA,TRBJ1-2
TGTGCCAGCAGCTTTCATCGGGACAGACCGAACACCGGGGAGCTGTTTTTT,CASSFHRDRPNTGELFF,once,TRBV7-2,TRBD1,TRBJ2-2
TGTGCCAGCATTCCTAAGGGGTGGTATGGCTACACCTTC,CASIPKGWYGYTF,NA,TRBV2,NA,TRBJ1-2
TGTGCCAGCAGTTTAAGGGTAGCGGGGGCCGGGGAGCTGTTTTTT,CASSLRVAGAGELFF,NA,TRBV28,TRBD2,TRBJ2-2
TGTGCCAGCAGCCAAGCCCCAGATACGCAGTATTTT,CASSQAPDTQYF,NA,TRBV7-2,NA,TRBJ2-3
TGTGCCACCAGTGATTCTGGGAGAGGGGAAGCTTTCTTT,CATSDSGRGEAFF,NA,TRBV24-1,NA,TRBJ1-1
TGTGCCAGCAGCCCCCAAATACAAGGATCGGGGGGCAATGAGCAGTTCTTC,CASSPQIQGSGGNEQFF,NA,TRBV7-2,TRBD2,TRBJ2-1
TGTGCCAGCAGCCCAGGACAGGGTGGGGCCAACGTCCTGACTTTC,CASSPGQGGANVLTF,NA,TRBV7-8,TRBD1,TRBJ2-6
TGTGCCACCAGCCAACAGGGGAGAGGTCTTAGAGGCATGGAAGAGACCCAGTACTTC,CATSQQGRGLRGMEETQYF,NA,TRBV24-1,TRBD1,TRBJ2-5
TGTGCCACCTACCCGGGAAGGACAGGGTACGAGACCCAGTACTTC,CATYPGRTGYETQYF,NA,TRBV7-2,TRBD1,TRBJ2-5
TGTGCCAGCAGCCAAGTGGGACAGGGGGCTGGAAACACCATATATTTT,CASSQVGQGAGNTIYF,once,TRBV3-1/TRBV3-2,TRBD1,TRBJ1-3
TGTGCCAGCAGCTCCGGACAGGGAGAAAAACTGTTTTTT,CASSSGQGEKLFF,NA,TRBV7-2,TRBD1,TRBJ1-4
TGTGCCACCAGCAGAGATCTTCAAGCGGCGGGGGGCTACACCTTC,CATSRDLQAAGGYTF,NA,TRBV15,NA,TRBJ1-2
TGTGCTAGTGGTTTGGGACTACACTCCTACAATGAGCAGTTCTTC,CASGLGLHSYNEQFF,few,TRBV12-5,NA,TRBJ2-1
TGTGCCAGCAGCCACAGGGGGCGCGGGCCCGGGGAGCTGTTTTTT,CASSHRGRGPGELFF,NA,TRBV3-1/TRBV3-2,TRBD1,TRBJ2-2
TGTGCCAGCTGGCGGGGCCAAGAGACCCAGTACTTC,CASWRGQETQYF,once,TRBV28,NA,TRBJ2-5
TGTGCCAGTAAGAGACAGGGGGCAGAGACCCAGTACTTC,CASKRQGAETQYF,NA,TRBV19,TRBD1,TRBJ2-5
TGTGCCAGTAGTATAGGTTGGCGGTCTAACTATGGCTACACCTTC,CASSIGWRSNYGYTF,NA,TRBV19,NA,TRBJ1-2
TGTGCCAGCAGACTAGCGGGGGGGTCCTACGAGCAGTACTTC,CASRLAGGSYEQYF,NA,TRBV2,TRBD2,TRBJ2-7
TGCGCCAGCAGCCAAGTAGGGCCTAGCGCAGATACGCAGTATTTT,CASSQVGPSADTQYF,once,TRBV4-1,NA,TRBJ2-3
TGTGCCAGCAGTTACTCGATGCAGGACACTGAAGCTTTCTTT,CASSYSMQDTEAFF,NA,TRBV6-5,NA,TRBJ1-1
TGCGCCAGCAGTCCCCACCTGGAGCGGGGTGGAACCGGGGAGCTGTTTTTT,CASSPHLERGGTGELFF,NA,TRBV5-1,TRBD2,TRBJ2-2
TGTGCCAGCAGCCAAGCGTTGCGCCCGACTGAAGCTTTCTTT,CASSQALRPTEAFF,NA,TRBV14,NA,TRBJ1-1
TGTGCCAGTAGTTTCTCCGGGGAGCTGTTTTTT,CASSFSGELFF,NA,TRBV19,NA,TRBJ2-2